This TCR beta chain originates from a study of blood T cell repertoires in COVID-19. In the study overall: Symptom resolution, clearance, or two negative PCRs marked donors in Cohort 3 as recovered. Whether acute or convalescent, the COVID-19 samples came from the United States, Italy and Spain. T cells, B-cell-depleted T cells, or PBMCs provided the cDNA or gDNA that served as material.

This clone was recorded many times. Sequencing was performed with immunoSEQ multiplex PCR; in TCRdb, only in-frame clones are kept and a portion is missing. The sample includes about 170,000 clones, 79% of them seen just once. Recruits, aged roughly 18 to 90 years, lived in about two dozen US areas. V lost 0 bases, J lost 9 bases, and 9 bases stayed unmatched. The length of the CDR3 is 16 residues. Germline V gene sequence: CDR1 ENHRY, CDR2 SYGVKD. This receptor was identified in a woman aged 70-85 years in a cohort exposed to, infected with or recovered from COVID-19 (not recorded which). The material sequenced was PBMCs or T cells enriched from blood (not recorded which). The rearrangement joins TRBV10-3 to TRBJ2-1, with TRBD2 matching over 9 bases. CDR3 DNA: TGTGCCATCAGTGAGTCTCGACTAGCGGAGATTGGTGAGCAGTTCTTC. Translation gives CAISESRLAEIGEQFF.